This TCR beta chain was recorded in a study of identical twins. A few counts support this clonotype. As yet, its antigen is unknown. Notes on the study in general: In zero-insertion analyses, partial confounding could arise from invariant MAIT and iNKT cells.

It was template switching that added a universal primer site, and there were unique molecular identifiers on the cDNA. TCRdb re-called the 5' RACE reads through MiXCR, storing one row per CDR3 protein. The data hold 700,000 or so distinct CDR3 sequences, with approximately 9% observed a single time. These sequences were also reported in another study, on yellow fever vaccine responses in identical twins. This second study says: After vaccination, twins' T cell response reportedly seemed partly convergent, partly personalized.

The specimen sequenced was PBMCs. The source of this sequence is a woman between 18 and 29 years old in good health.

The CDR3 coding sequence is TGTGCCAGCAGCTTAGGGATTGATTACACTGAAGCTTTCTTT. This encodes CASSLGIDYTEAFF. The J gene is TRBJ1-1, the V gene TRBV7-8; D is unclear. Trimming took off 1 base at V and 3 bases at J, with 9 bases between the two ends. This CDR3 contains 14 residues. Germline V lookup: CDR1 SGHVS, CDR2 FQNEAQ.